A single sample is the source of the 25 T cell receptor beta chains below, sequenced in a study of CD8 T cells in Susac syndrome. Random hexamers primed reverse transcription of roughly 0.5 to 1 ug RNA. TCRdb reprocessed the immunoSEQ multiplex PCR reads with MiXCR, giving one entry per CDR3 protein. The sample yields roughly 120,000 distinct CDR3 sequences, roughly 94% seen once. Source material: CD4+ T cells from PBMCs. The receptors were sampled from a human donor with multiple sclerosis.

V gene TRBV4-1 combines with J gene TRBJ1-1; no definite D call. This CDR3 region has 11 residues. Trimming took off 3 bases at V and 6 bases at J, with 5 bases between the two ends. The germline gives CDR1 MGHRA, CDR2 YSYEKL. The CDR3 spells CASSQGPEAFF. Written as DNA, the CDR3 is TGCGCCAGCAGCCAGGGCCCTGAAGCTTTCTTT.

This sequence joins TRBV20-1 and TRBJ2-7; 9 bases line up with TRBD2. V shed 5 bases, J shed 7 bases, and the junction held 9 bases outside the gene matches. CDR3 length: 13 residues. Germline loops: CDR1 DFQATT, CDR2 SNEGSKA (reference sequence). CDR3 protein: CSAAPLAGSEQYF. The DNA of the CDR3 is TGCAGTGCTGCCCCACTAGCGGGTTCAGAGCAGTACTTC.

The gene calls are TRBV19 and TRBJ1-1; D unresolved. CDR1 and CDR2 from the germline V gene are LNHDA and SQIVND (reference sequence). V gave up 3 bases and J gave up 5 bases, with 16 bases separating them. The length of the CDR3 is 15 residues. CDR3 sequence (DNA): TGTGCCAGTAGTATCGGCCAGCCTTCGGGAACTGAAGCTTTCTTT. Amino acid sequence: CASSIGQPSGTEAFF.

This clonotype was detected once. The gene calls are TRBV5-4 and TRBJ2-2, with a weak D call TRBD2 (6 bases). CDR1 and CDR2 from the germline V gene are SGHNT and YYREEE (reference sequence). V shed 2 bases and J shed 5 bases, with 16 bases lying between them. CDR3 length equals 16 residues. The CDR3 DNA is TGTGCCAGCAGCTTACCGGGACTTGAGGGGACCGGGGAGCTGTTTTTT. Its translation: CASSLPGLEGTGELFF.

The chain combines TRBV12-3 or TRBV12-4 with TRBJ2-1; TRBD1 agrees at 7 bases. Trimming cost V 5 bases and J 0 bases; bases outside gene matches: 7. The CDR3 length is 16 residues. Here the CDR3 reads CASSPRGPSSYNEQFF. CDR3 in DNA: TGTGCCAGCAGTCCAAGGGGGCCCAGCTCCTACAATGAGCAGTTCTTC.

The chain joins TRBV30 to TRBJ2-5, with D perhaps assigned TRBD1 or TRBD2 (5 bases each). Per germline, CDR1 GTSNPN and CDR2 SVGIG (reference sequence). The V and J ends lost 0 bases and 1 base respectively, with 12 bases between them. The CDR3 is made up of 15 amino acids. CDR3 loop: CAWSVIGGPQETQYF. Here the CDR3 DNA reads TGTGCCTGGAGTGTAATTGGGGGACCCCAAGAGACCCAGTACTTC.

The gene calls are TRBV30 and TRBJ1-2; weak D call: TRBD1 (6 bases). Per the germline V gene, CDR1 is GTSNPN and CDR2 is SVGIG (reference sequence). Trimming cost V 2 bases and J 4 bases, with 17 bases left between them. The CDR3 contains 15 residues. For the CDR3, the DNA is TGTGCCTGGAGTTCGTACCCACCCAGGGGCTATGGCTACACCTTC. This gives the protein CAWSSYPPRGYGYTF.

This clonotype was picked up a small number of times. This sequence joins TRBV7-2 and TRBJ2-7; 7 bases line up with TRBD1. Germline V CDR1 and CDR2: SGHTA, FQGNSA. This CDR3 region has 12 residues. V lost 5 bases and J lost 5; bases outside the gene matches: 3. CDR3 sequence: CASSATGNEQYF. In DNA, the CDR3 is TGTGCCAGCAGCGCGACAGGGAACGAGCAGTACTTC.

V and J are TRBV12-3 or TRBV12-4 and TRBJ1-1, with TRBD1 matching 7 bases. The ends lost 4 bases at V and 4 bases at J; junction bases unmatched: 3. The CDR3 spans 13 residues. CDR3 protein: CASSSGGPTEAFF. The CDR3 coding sequence is TGTGCCAGCAGTTCAGGGGGACCCACTGAAGCTTTCTTT.

This chain joins TRBV9 and TRBJ2-7; D gene unclear. There are 13 residues in the CDR3. Trimming removed 0 bases at V and 2 bases at J, with 6 bases between. From germline, CDR1 is SGDLS and CDR2 YYNGEE. DNA of the CDR3: TGTGCCAGCAGCGTAGAGTTGACCTACGAGCAGTACTTC. This codes for CASSVELTYEQYF.

The V and J genes are TRBV4-2 and TRBJ2-5; D not resolved. Germline V gene sequence: CDR1 LGHNA, CDR2 YNFKEQ. V was trimmed by 6 bases and J by 5 bases, leaving 16 bases between them. This CDR3 region has 14 residues. CDR3 protein: CASRRLLAGETQYF. DNA for the CDR3: TGTGCCAGCAGGCGGTTACTGGCCGGGGAGACCCAGTACTTC.

The rearrangement links TRBV27 to TRBJ2-1; possibly TRBD2 for D (6 bases). This CDR3 spans 16 amino acids. Germline V CDR1 and CDR2: MNHEY, SMNVEV (reference sequence). Trimming cost V 9 bases and J 5 bases, with 23 bases left between them. Here the CDR3 reads CARNQRGREDNNEQFF. The CDR3 DNA follows: TGTGCCAGGAATCAAAGGGGCAGGGAGGACAACAATGAGCAGTTCTTC.

The chain recombines TRBV18 with TRBJ1-1; the D is unclear. V lost 4 bases and J 1 base, leaving 16 bases between the germline ends. Germline CDR1 KGHSH, CDR2 LQKENI. This CDR3 spans 16 amino acids. CDR3 in DNA: TGTGCCAGCTCACGTAAGAATGTCCACGGGAACACTGAAGCTTTCTTT. This codes for CASSRKNVHGNTEAFF.

The chain joins TRBV20-1 to TRBJ1-4; possible D gene TRBD1, 5 bases. The CDR3 consists of 14 residues. V dropped 3 bases and J dropped 8 bases, with 16 bases sitting between them. Per the germline V gene, CDR1 is DFQATT and CDR2 is SNEGSKA (reference sequence). The CDR3 protein is CSASNGRAGEKLFF. The CDR3 DNA reads as TGCAGTGCTAGTAATGGCAGGGCAGGGGAAAAACTGTTTTTT.

This clonotype was observed once. The chain combines TRBV5-4 with TRBJ1-1; no definite D call. Germline lookup yields CDR1 SGHNT and CDR2 YYREEE (reference sequence). The ends were cut back, 4 bases at V and 2 bases at J, with 6 bases in the middle. This CDR3 has 12 residues. DNA for the CDR3: TGTGCCAGCAGCCACCCCAACACTGAAGCTTTCTTT. This codes for CASSHPNTEAFF.

Written as DNA, the CDR3 is TGTGCCAGCAGACTTCAGGGAGGCGACGAGCAGTACTTC. This encodes CASRLQGGDEQYF. This chain connects TRBV3-1 to TRBJ2-7; D is possibly TRBD2 (6 bases). The CDR3 has 13 amino acids. The germline gives CDR1 LGHDT, CDR2 YNNKEL (reference sequence). Trimming cost V 6 bases and J 5 bases, with 14 bases left between them.

The V gene is TRBV6-2 or TRBV6-3, the J gene TRBJ1-2; D remains unclear. This CDR3 has 13 amino acids. Germline CDR1 is MNHEY and CDR2 is SVGEGT. V was shortened by 8 bases and J by 6 bases, with 16 bases between the two germline ends. The CDR3 here is CASGPYRRDGYTF. CDR3 coding DNA: TGTGCCAGCGGTCCCTACAGAAGGGATGGCTACACCTTC.

The CDR3 region has the DNA TGTGCCAGCTTGAGGAGGACACCGAACACCGGGGAGCTGTTTTTT. Translation: CASLRRTPNTGELFF. The rearrangement uses TRBV25-1 and TRBJ2-2; the D call may be TRBD1 or TRBD2 (5 bases each). This CDR3 is built from 15 residues. Germline assignment: CDR1 MGHDK and CDR2 SYGVNS. Trimming removed 8 bases at V and 0 bases at J, with 13 bases between.

The rearrangement uses TRBV6-5 and TRBJ2-3; the D is unclear. The V and J ends lost 6 bases and 2 bases respectively, with 12 bases between them. Germline CDR1 and CDR2: MNHEY and SVGAGI. This CDR3 has 14 amino acids. DNA for the CDR3: TGTGCCAGCAGATCGCCCTCCCTCACAGATACGCAGTATTTT. The encoded protein is CASRSPSLTDTQYF.

This clonotype was seen just once. This rearrangement joins TRBV6-6 to TRBJ2-7, with unresolved D. The CDR3 consists of 12 residues. Germline CDR1 and CDR2: MNHNY and SVGAGI (reference sequence). V lost 5 bases and J lost 7, with 12 bases in between. CDR3 loop: CASSQLGREQYF. As DNA, the CDR3 is TGTGCCAGCAGTCAGCTTGGACGGGAGCAGTACTTC.

The chain recombines TRBV9 with TRBJ1-2; D remains unclear. The CDR3 spans 11 residues. V lost 4 bases and J 8 bases, leaving 9 bases between the germline ends. Germline V CDR1 and CDR2: SGDLS, YYNGEE. CDR3 sequence reads: CASSSDRGYTF. Here the CDR3 DNA reads TGTGCCAGCAGCTCCGATAGGGGCTACACCTTC.

The V and J genes are TRBV12-3 or TRBV12-4 and TRBJ1-6; 8 nucleotides align to TRBD1. The CDR3 runs to 13 residues. V shed 6 bases and J 13 bases; nucleotides not matched to a gene: 8. CDR3 in DNA: TGTGCCAGCAGACCTGACCACAGGGGGCCCCTCCACTTT. This codes for CASRPDHRGPLHF.

CDR3 bases: TGTGCCAGTAGTATAGATCGGGGGAACTATGGCTACACCTTC. It yields the protein CASSIDRGNYGYTF. This chain joins TRBV19 and TRBJ1-2, with a tentative D call TRBD1 (5 bases). CDR1 is LNHDA, CDR2 SQIVND, per germline (reference sequence). This CDR3 comprises 14 residues. Trimming removed 0 bases from V and 2 bases from J, with 7 bases in between.

V usage is TRBV20-1 and J usage is TRBJ1-2, with 7 positions matching TRBD1. Germline lookup yields CDR1 DFQATT and CDR2 SNEGSKA (reference sequence). The CDR3 covers 15 residues. V lost 5 bases to trimming and J lost 4 bases; unmatched junction nucleotides: 13. CDR3 DNA: TGCAGTGCTTATCCAGGCTGGGGACAGCCCTATGGCTACACCTTC. Its translation: CSAYPGWGQPYGYTF.

The V and J genes are TRBV12-3 or TRBV12-4 and TRBJ2-6, with unresolved D. The CDR3 runs to 13 residues. Trimming cost V 6 bases and J 0 bases, with 3 bases left between them. The CDR3 nucleotides read TGTGCCAGCAGGCTCTCTGGGGCCAACGTCCTGACTTTC. This sequence encodes CASRLSGANVLTF.